Included here is one T cell receptor (beta chain) sequence, with context. Given a much more abundant clone one base away, this may be a read error. The data originate from a study of T cell repertoires in cytomegalovirus infection. MiXCR, run by TCRdb on the reads, gives a single entry per CDR3 protein. The sample records about 300,000 distinct CDR3 sequences, approximately 10% being singletons. V shed 7 bases and J shed 4 bases, with 11 bases lying between them. The CDR3 is made up of 13 amino acids. Germline assignment: CDR1 LNHDA and CDR2 SQIVND (reference sequence). The sequence was obtained from a human donor in good health (CMV status not recorded). Some clones in this sample may be carry-over from other donors' samples. The chain employs TRBV19 and TRBJ1-5; D is unresolved. Sequencing was carried out using PBMCs. The CDR3 sequence is CASKGPRNQPQHF. CDR3 nucleotide sequence: TGTGCCAGTAAAGGCCCGAGGAATCAGCCCCAGCATTTT.